These 32 T cell receptor beta chains were all obtained from the same sample, sequenced in a study of breast tumors, draining lymph nodes, adjacent tissues. A single record per CDR3 protein comes from TCRdb applying MiXCR to the multiplex PCR reads. The sample yields around 150,000 distinct CDR3 sequences, more than 20% seen once. Breast cancer patients provided tissue from their axillary draining lymph nodes. What was sequenced was axillary lymph node tissue. The receptors stem from a female donor with breast cancer. Some clones in this sample may be carry-over from other donors' samples.

To note about this clonotype: The conserved final phenylalanine or tryptophan is absent from the CDR3, which likely points to a read error. It is unclear where the CDR3 begins or ends on the DNA, so no DNA is shown, and the CDR3 is as TCRdb lists it. The rearrangement uses TRBV5-4 and TRBJ2-7; the table's D call of TRBD1 was not tested on the DNA. The CDR3 spans 17 residues, counting both ends. Germline lookup yields CDR1 SGHNT and CDR2 YYREEE (reference sequence). The CDR3 reads CASSLGWGTGDIYEQHS.

This clonotype was recorded at least ten times. The V gene is TRBV18, the J gene TRBJ2-7; D gene unclear. The CDR3 extends over 12 amino acids. Germline CDR1 reads KGHSH; CDR2 reads LQKENI. With 3 bases removed from V and 5 bases from J, the gap between germline ends came to 8 bases. The CDR3 here is CASSPHGDEQYF. In DNA form, the CDR3 reads TGTGCCAGCTCACCCCATGGGGACGAGCAGTACTTC.

This clonotype was recorded many times. The rearrangement joins TRBV7-3 to TRBJ2-1; TRBD1 is a possible D gene (6 bases). The CDR3 has 14 residues. Trimming took 4 bases from V and 7 from J, leaving 14 bases between them. Germline-derived CDR1 and CDR2 are SGHTA and FQGTGA. CDR3 sequence: CASSWGLGGNEQFF. The DNA for the CDR3 is TGTGCCAGCAGCTGGGGGCTGGGTGGAAATGAGCAGTTCTTC.

This clonotype appeared many times. V gene TRBV19 combines with J gene TRBJ1-5; TRBD1 agrees at 7 bases. Germline CDR1 and CDR2: LNHDA and SQIVND (reference sequence). The CDR3 spans 15 residues. Trimming took 5 bases from V and 2 from J; bases not matched to a gene: 6. In DNA form, the CDR3 reads TGTGCCAGTAGTGCCGACAGGGTTGGCAATCAGCCCCAGCATTTT. Translated, it gives CASSADRVGNQPQHF.

This clonotype has just a few counts. This chain links TRBV28 with TRBJ1-3; D might be TRBD1 (5 bases). Per the germline V gene, CDR1 is MDHEN and CDR2 is SYDVKM. Trimming removed 3 bases at V and 4 bases at J, with 13 bases between. The CDR3 totals 15 residues. The CDR3 DNA is TGTGCCAGCAGTTTTATAAAGGGGCGCGGAAACACCATATATTTT. It is translated as CASSFIKGRGNTIYF.

This clonotype was picked up many times. This sequence joins TRBV6-5 and TRBJ2-3; the D is unclear. V lost 8 bases and J lost 5, with 8 bases in between. The CDR3 totals 11 residues. Germline V gene lookup returns CDR1 MNHEY and CDR2 SVGAGI. CDR3 loop: CASRWGDTQYF. CDR3 in DNA: TGTGCCAGCCGATGGGGAGATACGCAGTATTTT.

This clonotype has at least ten counts. The chain couples TRBV19 to TRBJ2-1, with 9 nucleotides matching TRBD2. Unmatched junction bases numbered 6, after V lost 2 bases and J lost 4 bases. CDR1 and CDR2 (germline): LNHDA, SQIVND (reference sequence). The CDR3 contains 16 residues. In DNA, the CDR3 is TGTGCCAGTAGTATAAGTAGCGGGAGAGTTTACAATGAGCAGTTCTTC. It encodes CASSISSGRVYNEQFF.

In its sample, this clonotype was seen many times. The chain employs TRBV24-1 and TRBJ2-3; D possibly corresponds to TRBD1 (6 bases). The V gene's germline CDR1 is KGHDR and CDR2 SFDVKD. CDR3 length: 13 amino acids. Trimming took 0 bases from V and 8 from J, leaving 8 bases between them. DNA for the CDR3: TGTGCCACCAGTGATTTGGTAGGGGGTACGCAGTATTTT. Residues: CATSDLVGGTQYF.

This clonotype has ten or more counts. The chain couples TRBV5-1 to TRBJ2-1; 8 positions agree with TRBD2. V shed 1 base and J 4 bases; nucleotides not matched to a gene: 4. Germline V gives CDR1 SGHRS, CDR2 YFSETQ. The CDR3 length is 15 residues. CDR3 residues: CASSLYIAGYNEQFF. The CDR3 DNA reads as TGCGCCAGCAGCTTGTATATAGCGGGGTACAATGAGCAGTTCTTC. Filled out from reference TRBV5-1 and TRBJ2-1, the complete variable domain reads KAGVTQTPRYLIKTRGQQVTLSCSPISGHRSVSWYQQTPGQGLQFLFEYFSETQRNKGNFPGRFSGRQFSNSRSEMNVSTLELGDSALYLCASSLYIAGYNEQFFGPGTRLTVL.

Turning to this clonotype: This clone may be a read error of a much larger clone one base away. The rearrangement uses TRBV12-3 or TRBV12-4 and TRBJ2-5; 7 bases align to TRBD2. The CDR3 sequence is 13 residues long. With 6 bases clipped from V and 4 bases from J, the junction kept 5 bases outside the gene matches. CDR3: CASSRDYRETQYF. CDR3 nucleotide sequence: TGTGCCAGCAGCCGGGACTACCGAGAGACCCAGTACTTC.

This clonotype has ten or more counts. The rearrangement uses TRBV10-1 and TRBJ2-5; 10 bases are shared with TRBD2. Losses at the gene ends were 3 bases for V and 5 bases for J; bases not matched to a gene: 6. Germline assignment: CDR1 WNHNN and CDR2 SYGVQD (reference sequence). CDR3 size: 15 residues. The CDR3 sequence: CASSDGAGGRETQYF. The CDR3 DNA reads as TGCGCCAGCAGTGATGGAGCGGGAGGGCGGGAGACCCAGTACTTC.

V usage is TRBV19 and J usage is TRBJ1-6, with 10 bases matching TRBD1. With 3 bases clipped from V and 10 bases from J, the junction kept 3 bases outside the gene matches. Germline lookup yields CDR1 LNHDA and CDR2 SQIVND (reference sequence). This CDR3 contains 14 residues. The DNA for the CDR3 is TGTGCCAGTAGTATCGGGACAGGGGACTCACCCCTCCACTTT. Encoded protein: CASSIGTGDSPLHF.

In the case of this clonotype: Just one base apart from a much larger clone, this may be a read error. The chain employs TRBV28 and TRBJ1-2; TRBD1 might be the D (5 bases). The germline gives CDR1 MDHEN, CDR2 SYDVKM. CDR3 length: 13 amino acids. CDR3 loop: CASNRGPNYGCTF. In DNA, the CDR3 is TGTGCCAGCAATCGGGGACCCAACTATGGCTGCACCTTC.

This clonotype has ten or more counts. The CDR3 here is CASSELGGYTF. The CDR3 DNA sequence: TGTGCCAGCAGTGAACTGGGTGGCTACACCTTC. The chain has TRBV6-1 and TRBJ1-2; D call uncertain. Trimming cost V 2 bases and J 7 bases, with 5 bases left between them. This CDR3 comprises 11 residues. Germline-derived CDR1 and CDR2 are MNHNS and SASEGT.

This clonotype was observed many times. The J gene is TRBJ2-5, the V gene TRBV5-4, with a possible D match to TRBD1 (5 bases). This CDR3 contains 15 residues. V lost 2 bases and J lost 5, with 16 bases in between. Germline V gives CDR1 SGHNT, CDR2 YYREEE (reference sequence). CDR3 in DNA: TGTGCCAGCAGCTTAAGAACAAGGGGCAGGGAGACCCAGTACTTC. Its protein product is CASSLRTRGRETQYF.

The sample holds many counts of this clonotype. The chain employs TRBV20-1 and TRBJ2-1, with 10 bases aligning to TRBD1. The CDR3 extends over 15 amino acids. V shed 4 bases and J 8 bases; nucleotides not matched to a gene: 11. Germline CDR1 is DFQATT and CDR2 is SNEGSKA (reference sequence). CDR3 in DNA: TGCAGTGCTACCCCTGACAGGGGGCGACTTCATGAGCAGTTCTTC. Its protein is CSATPDRGRLHEQFF.

This clonotype came up many times. The chain couples TRBV20-1 to TRBJ2-2, with 7 bases that match TRBD2. Germline V gene data show CDR1 as DFQATT and CDR2 as SNEGSKA (reference sequence). Trimming took 0 bases from V and 8 from J; bases not matched to a gene: 9. There are 15 residues in the CDR3. CDR3 bases: TGCAGTGCTAGAGAGCCCGGACTAGATGGTGGGGAGCTGTTTTTT. Residues: CSAREPGLDGGELFF.

The sample holds many counts of this clonotype. This chain links TRBV5-1 with TRBJ2-7; the D is unclear. The CDR3 extends over 14 amino acids. Trimming removed 0 bases from V and 5 bases from J, with 12 bases in between. Germline CDR1 SGHRS, CDR2 YFSETQ. The CDR3 DNA is TGCGCCAGCAGCTTGGAAGGGTCGGTGGACGAGCAGTACTTC. Translating gives CASSLEGSVDEQYF.

J is TRBJ2-5 and V is TRBV6-5; 15 bases align to TRBD2. J lost 5 bases, V lost 2 bases, and 12 bases had no gene match. There are 19 residues in the CDR3. Germline CDR1 MNHEY, CDR2 SVGAGI. CDR3 residues: CASSYRGLAGGSPGETQYF. The CDR3 region has the DNA TGTGCCAGCAGTTACCGCGGACTAGCGGGAGGGTCCCCAGGGGAGACCCAGTACTTC.

This clonotype was counted many times. This chain joins TRBV11-2 and TRBJ2-5; TRBD1 matches at 7 bases. In germline, CDR1 is SGHAT, CDR2 FQNNGV. The V and J ends lost 3 bases and 5 bases, in that order; junction bases with no gene match: 6. The CDR3 covers 14 residues. This chain's CDR3 is CASSFYRGGETQYF. CDR3 nucleotide sequence: TGTGCCAGCAGCTTCTACAGGGGTGGGGAGACCCAGTACTTC. Drawing the rest from reference TRBV11-2 and TRBJ2-5, the complete variable domain is EAGVAQSPRYKIIEKRQSVAFWCNPISGHATLYWYQQILGQGPKLLIQFQNNGVVDDSQLPKDRFSAERLKGVDSTLKIQPAKLEDSAVYLCASSFYRGGETQYFGPGTRLLVL.

In the case of this clonotype: A clone one base away is much larger, so this may be a read error. This sequence joins TRBV20-1 and TRBJ1-4; possible D gene TRBD1, 6 bases. Germline V gene lookup returns CDR1 DFQATT and CDR2 SNEGSKA (reference sequence). The CDR3 extends over 13 amino acids. CDR3 coding DNA: TGCAGTGCTAGGGGGGCAGGGAATGAAGAACTGTTTTTT. Encoded protein: CSARGAGNEELFF.

This clonotype came up once. This may be a read error, as it is one base from a much larger clone. The chain employs TRBV28 and TRBJ2-7; maybe TRBD2 (6 bases). CDR1 is MDHEN, CDR2 SYDVKM, per germline. CDR3 length equals 17 residues. V was clipped by 6 bases and J by 3 bases, with 24 bases between them. CDR3 sequence: CASRRRAGGILNYEQYF. The CDR3 DNA reads as TGTGCCAGCAGAAGAAGGGCTGGCGGGATCTTAAACTACGAGCAGTACTTC.

This clonotype occurred many times. V gene TRBV6-2 or TRBV6-3 combines with J gene TRBJ1-5; 7 bases align to TRBD1. The CDR3 is made up of 14 amino acids. V gave up 4 bases and J gave up 3 bases; unmatched junction bases: 3. The V gene's germline CDR1 is MNHEY and CDR2 SVGEGT. CDR3: CASSWGQNNQPQHF. The CDR3 DNA follows: TGTGCCAGCAGTTGGGGACAGAACAATCAGCCCCAGCATTTT.

Turning to this clonotype: A read error may be the cause here, since a much bigger clone is one base away. This chain links TRBV6-1 with TRBJ2-7; D possibly corresponds to TRBD1 (6 bases). Per germline, CDR1 MNHNS and CDR2 SASEGT. CDR3 length equals 16 residues. Trimming took off 0 bases at V and 3 bases at J, with 15 bases between the two ends. CDR3 region: CASSEAFWTVYYEQYF. Here the CDR3 DNA reads TGTGCCAGCAGTGAAGCATTTTGGACAGTATACTACGAGCAGTACTTC.

Note on this clonotype: Compared with germline, one end of the junction differs, possibly owing to a read error. The V call is TRBV20-1, the J call TRBJ2-1; 8 positions match TRBD1. CDR3 length: 12 amino acids. The V gene's germline CDR1 is DFQATT and CDR2 SNEGSKA (reference sequence). CDR3 nucleotide sequence: TGCAGTGCTAGACAGCAGGGGGCTGAGCAGTCCTTC. This gives the protein CSARQQGAEQSF.

As to this clonotype: Since no conserved phenylalanine or tryptophan closes the CDR3, a read error is the likely cause. The chain has TRBV6-2 or TRBV6-3 and TRBJ2-1; tentatively, D is TRBD2 (6 bases). Looked up from germline, CDR1 is MNHEY and CDR2 is SVGEGT. The germline V and J ends were trimmed by 0 bases and 4 bases, with 10 bases remaining between them. CDR3 length: 15 amino acids. The CDR3 sequence: CASSYSPSEYNEQFL. The CDR3, as DNA: TGTGCCAGCAGTTACTCACCTAGCGAATACAATGAGCAGTTCCTC.

This clonotype showed up just a few times. The rearrangement links TRBV6-5 to TRBJ2-2; tentatively, D is TRBD1 (6 bases). With 7 bases removed from V and 3 bases from J, the gap between germline ends came to 24 bases. This CDR3 has 18 amino acids. Germline loops: CDR1 MNHEY, CDR2 SVGAGI. In DNA, the CDR3 is TGTGCCAGCACCTCCTTACAGGGAATAGGACTGGACACCGGGGAGCTGTTTTTT. Amino acid sequence: CASTSLQGIGLDTGELFF.

The V call is TRBV4-2, the J call TRBJ2-5; TRBD1 matches 7 bases. The germline CDR1 and CDR2 sequences are LGHNA and YNFKEQ. V gave up 0 bases and J gave up 2 bases; unmatched junction bases: 0. CDR3 length equals 14 residues. Here the CDR3 reads CASSQEGQQETQYF. In DNA form, the CDR3 reads TGTGCCAGCAGCCAAGAGGGACAGCAAGAGACCCAGTACTTC.

This chain connects TRBV12-3 or TRBV12-4 to TRBJ2-6; 8 nucleotides align to TRBD1. The CDR3 sequence is 17 residues long. The V gene end was trimmed by 8 bases and the J gene end by 9 bases; junction bases not matched to a gene: 18. The CDR3 DNA follows: TGTGCCAGCCCCCTCGGGGGCGGCAGGGGGCGCGTCAACGTCCTGACTTTC. This codes for CASPLGGGRGRVNVLTF.

The J gene is TRBJ2-7, the V gene TRBV4-3; 10 bases agree with TRBD1. CDR1 is LGHNA, CDR2 YSLEER, per germline. V shed 2 bases, J shed 3 bases, and the junction held 1 base outside the gene matches. This CDR3 region has 14 residues. The CDR3 DNA sequence: TGCGCCAGCAGCCAAAGGACAGGGGGCTACGAGCAGTACTTC. Translating gives CASSQRTGGYEQYF.

Ten or more counts support this clonotype. The chain is built from TRBV19 and TRBJ2-3, with 7 bases fitting TRBD1. The CDR3 loop spans 14 amino acids. V trimming: 6 bases; J trimming: 2 bases; junction bases outside the gene matches: 5. Germline CDR1 and CDR2: LNHDA and SQIVND (reference sequence). The chain's CDR3 is CASRSGGHTDTQYF. The DNA of the CDR3 is TGTGCCAGTAGATCAGGGGGTCACACAGATACGCAGTATTTT.

This clonotype appeared many times. The V and J genes are TRBV12-3 or TRBV12-4 and TRBJ2-7, with 11 bases aligning to TRBD2. With V trimmed by 6 bases and J by 0 bases, 10 bases remained unmatched. The CDR3 loop spans 17 amino acids. In DNA form, the CDR3 reads TGTGCCAGCAGCCGAGGACTAGCGGGTCGAAGCTCCTACGAGCAGTACTTC. It yields the protein CASSRGLAGRSSYEQYF.